This TCR delta chain is drawn from a study of Vδ1+ human thymocytes. The CDR3 sequence is 19 residues long. V lost 4 bases, J lost 0 bases, and 24 bases lay in between. Germline CDR1 and CDR2: TSWWSYY and QGS. The template was reverse-transcribed extracted RNA. The CDR3 regions were amplified by multiplex PCR from V-gene primers to a constant-region primer. TCRdb re-identified clones in the multiplex PCR reads via CATT. The sample has over 45,000 delta-chain clones, 15% to 20% seen once. Points from the study as a whole: Thymic TRG and TRD repertoires appeared highly polyclonal. Unexpected Vdelta2 sequences could cause misinterpretation of bulk repertoire data.

This clone was seen more than once but under ten times. Its antigen remains unidentified. What was sequenced was Vdelta1+ gamma-delta thymocytes from the thymus. Subset indicated: FACS-sorted CD3+ TCRalphabeta- TCRVdelta1+ TCRVdelta2- thymocytes. The chain couples TRDV1 to TRDJ1; a weak D match, TRDD2 (6 bases). The source of this sequence is a boy under two years old who had congenital heart surgery. The CDR3 coding sequence is TGTGCTCTTGGGGGGCTACCCTTCCGCCTACTCTTTAACACCGATAAACTCATCTTT. Its protein product is CALGGLPFRLLFNTDKLIF.